What follows is one T cell receptor (beta chain) and its context. These data belong to a study of blood T cell repertoires in COVID-19. Study as a whole: Researchers got acute and convalescent COVID-19 samples from the United States, Italy and Spain. Sources were T cells, B-cell-depleted T cells, or PBMCs; the material itself was cDNA or gDNA.

Original methodology: Scientists estimated how many nucleated cells there were by amplifying reference gene primers. This table comes from immunoSEQ multiplex PCR, and its TCRdb copy is limited to in-frame clones, with some not included. That table gives V, J and clone size, and the DNA gave D and trimming. The sample has 150,000 or so clones; almost 85% are singletons. Germline CDR1 LNHNV, CDR2 YYDKDF (reference sequence). This CDR3 has 17 residues. The ends lost 0 bases at V and 5 bases at J; junction bases unmatched: 7. The sequence was collected from a man aged 40-50 years who had recovered from COVID-19. The sample comprised peripheral blood. The chain is built from TRBV15 and TRBJ1-1, with 12 bases matching TRBD1. CDR3 DNA sequence: TGTGCCACCAGCAGAGAGGGGACAGGGGGCAGAAGGACTGAAGCTTTCTTT. It yields the protein CATSREGTGGRRTEAFF.